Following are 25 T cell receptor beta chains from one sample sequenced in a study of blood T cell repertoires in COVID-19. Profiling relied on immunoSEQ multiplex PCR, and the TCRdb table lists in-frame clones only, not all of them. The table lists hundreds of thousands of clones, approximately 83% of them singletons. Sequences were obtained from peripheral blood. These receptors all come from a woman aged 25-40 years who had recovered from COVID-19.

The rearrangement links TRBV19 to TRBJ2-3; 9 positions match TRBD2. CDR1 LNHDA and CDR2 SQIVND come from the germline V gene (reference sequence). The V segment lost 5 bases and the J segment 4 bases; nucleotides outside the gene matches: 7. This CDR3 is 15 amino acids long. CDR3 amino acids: CASSDAGGPADTQYF. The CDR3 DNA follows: TGTGCCAGTAGTGATGCGGGAGGGCCCGCAGATACGCAGTATTTT.

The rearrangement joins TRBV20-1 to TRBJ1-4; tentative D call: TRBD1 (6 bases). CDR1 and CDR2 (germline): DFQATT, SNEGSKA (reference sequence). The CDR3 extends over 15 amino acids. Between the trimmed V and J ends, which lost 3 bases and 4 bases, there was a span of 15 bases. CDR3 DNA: TGCAGTGCTAGTAGGTTCCAGGGACATAATGAAAAACTGTTTTTT. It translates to CSASRFQGHNEKLFF.

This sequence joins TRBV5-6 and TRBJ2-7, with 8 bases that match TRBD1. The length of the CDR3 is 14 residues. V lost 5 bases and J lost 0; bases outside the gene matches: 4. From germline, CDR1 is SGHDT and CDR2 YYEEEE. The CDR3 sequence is CASSFQGASYEQYF. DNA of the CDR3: TGTGCCAGCAGTTTCCAGGGGGCCTCCTACGAGCAGTACTTC.

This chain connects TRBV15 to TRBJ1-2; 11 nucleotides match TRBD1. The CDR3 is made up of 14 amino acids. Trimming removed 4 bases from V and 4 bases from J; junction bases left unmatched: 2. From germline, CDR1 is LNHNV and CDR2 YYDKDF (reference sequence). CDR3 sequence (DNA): TGTGCCACCAGCAAGGACAGGGGGCTCTATGGCTACACCTTC. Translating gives CATSKDRGLYGYTF.

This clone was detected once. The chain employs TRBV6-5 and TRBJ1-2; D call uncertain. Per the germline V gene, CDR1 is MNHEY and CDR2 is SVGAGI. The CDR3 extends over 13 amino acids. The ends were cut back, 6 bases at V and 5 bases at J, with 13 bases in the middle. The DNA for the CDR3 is TGTGCCAGCAGCCAAATCGGGATTTATGGCTACACCTTC. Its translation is CASSQIGIYGYTF.

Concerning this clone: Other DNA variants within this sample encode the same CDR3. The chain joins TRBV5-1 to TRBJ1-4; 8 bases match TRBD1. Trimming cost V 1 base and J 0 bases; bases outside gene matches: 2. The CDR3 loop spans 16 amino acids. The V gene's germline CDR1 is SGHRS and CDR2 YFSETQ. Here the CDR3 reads CASSLTGGATNEKLFF. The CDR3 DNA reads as TGCGCCAGCAGCTTGACAGGGGGAGCAACTAATGAAAAACTGTTTTTT. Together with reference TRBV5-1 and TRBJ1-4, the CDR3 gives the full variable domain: KAGVTQTPRYLIKTRGQQVTLSCSPISGHRSVSWYQQTPGQGLQFLFEYFSETQRNKGNFPGRFSGRQFSNSRSEMNVSTLELGDSALYLCASSLTGGATNEKLFFGSGTQLSVL.

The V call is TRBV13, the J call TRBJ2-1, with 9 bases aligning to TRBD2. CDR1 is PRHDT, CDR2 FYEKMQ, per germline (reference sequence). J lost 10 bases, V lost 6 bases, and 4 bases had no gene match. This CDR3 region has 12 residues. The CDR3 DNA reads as TGTGCCAGCAGAATAGCGGGAGTAGAGCAGTTCTTC. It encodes CASRIAGVEQFF.

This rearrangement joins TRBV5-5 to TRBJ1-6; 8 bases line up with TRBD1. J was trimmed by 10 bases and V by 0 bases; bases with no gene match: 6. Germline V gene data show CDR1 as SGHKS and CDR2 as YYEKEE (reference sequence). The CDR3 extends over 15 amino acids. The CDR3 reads CASSLGFTGGSPLHF. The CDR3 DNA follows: TGTGCCAGCAGCTTGGGGTTTACAGGGGGGTCACCCCTCCACTTT.

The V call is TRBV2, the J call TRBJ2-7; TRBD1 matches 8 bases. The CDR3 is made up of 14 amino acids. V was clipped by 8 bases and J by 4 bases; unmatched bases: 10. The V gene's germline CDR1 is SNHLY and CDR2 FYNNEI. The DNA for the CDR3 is TGTGCCAGCCACCGGGACAGGCTGGGGTACGAGCAGTACTTC. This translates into CASHRDRLGYEQYF.

Written as DNA, the CDR3 is TGTGCCACCAGCAGAGACAGGGGGCGCGCGGATACGCAGTATTTT. Its translation: CATSRDRGRADTQYF. J is TRBJ2-3 and V is TRBV15; 8 bases align to TRBD1. Germline trimming cut 0 bases from V and 6 bases from J; bases unmatched to any gene: 5. The CDR3 runs 15 residues. Germline loops: CDR1 LNHNV, CDR2 YYDKDF (reference sequence). Complete variable domain (other parts from reference TRBV15 and TRBJ2-3): DAMVIQNPRYQVTQFGKPVTLSCSQTLNHNVMYWYQQKSSQAPKLLFHYYDKDFNNEADTPDNFQSRRPNTSFCFLDIRSPGLGDTAMYLCATSRDRGRADTQYFGPGTRLTVL.

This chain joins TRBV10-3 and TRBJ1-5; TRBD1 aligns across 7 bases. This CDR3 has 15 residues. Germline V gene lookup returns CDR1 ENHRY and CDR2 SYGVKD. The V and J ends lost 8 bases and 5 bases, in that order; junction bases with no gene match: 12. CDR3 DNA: TGTGCCATCCGAGGGGACACAGGGGCCGATCAGCCCCAGCATTTT. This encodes CAIRGDTGADQPQHF.

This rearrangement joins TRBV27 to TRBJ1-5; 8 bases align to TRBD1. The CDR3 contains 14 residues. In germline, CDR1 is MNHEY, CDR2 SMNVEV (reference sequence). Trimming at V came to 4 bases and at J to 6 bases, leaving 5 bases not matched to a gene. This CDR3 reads CASSYDRGGQPQHF. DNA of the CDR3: TGTGCCAGCAGTTACGACAGGGGTGGTCAGCCCCAGCATTTT.

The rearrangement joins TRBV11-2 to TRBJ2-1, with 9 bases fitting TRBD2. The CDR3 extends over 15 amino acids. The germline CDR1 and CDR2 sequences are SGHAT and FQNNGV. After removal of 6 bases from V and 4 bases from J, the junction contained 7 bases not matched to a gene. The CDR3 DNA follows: TGTGCCAGCAGACGACTAGCGGACAGATACAATGAGCAGTTCTTC. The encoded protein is CASRRLADRYNEQFF.

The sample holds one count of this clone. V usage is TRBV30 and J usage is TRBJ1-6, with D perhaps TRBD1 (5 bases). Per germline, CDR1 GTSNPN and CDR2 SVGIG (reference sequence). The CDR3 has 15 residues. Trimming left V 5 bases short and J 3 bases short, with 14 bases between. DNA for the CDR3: TGTGCCTGGCGACAGCAAAGGAGCTATAATTCACCCCTCCACTTT. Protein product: CAWRQQRSYNSPLHF.

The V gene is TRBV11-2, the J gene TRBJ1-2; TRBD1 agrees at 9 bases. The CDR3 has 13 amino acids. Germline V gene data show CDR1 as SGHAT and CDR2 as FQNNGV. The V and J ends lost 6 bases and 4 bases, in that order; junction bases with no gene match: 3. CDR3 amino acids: CASRGTGLYGYTF. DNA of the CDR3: TGTGCCAGCAGGGGGACAGGGCTCTATGGCTACACCTTC.

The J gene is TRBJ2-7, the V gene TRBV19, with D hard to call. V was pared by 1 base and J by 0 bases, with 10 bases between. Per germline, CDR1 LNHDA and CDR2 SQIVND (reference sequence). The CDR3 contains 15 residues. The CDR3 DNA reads TGTGCCAGTAGTATAGGTAGCTCTAGCTCCTACGAGCAGTACTTC. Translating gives CASSIGSSSSYEQYF.

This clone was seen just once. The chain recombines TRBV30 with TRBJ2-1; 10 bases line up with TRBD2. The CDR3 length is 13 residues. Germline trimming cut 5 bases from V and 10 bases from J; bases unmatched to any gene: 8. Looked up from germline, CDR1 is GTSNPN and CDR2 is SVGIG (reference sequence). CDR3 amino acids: CAWGAGGRKEQFF. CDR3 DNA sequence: TGTGCCTGGGGAGCGGGGGGGCGGAAGGAGCAGTTCTTC.

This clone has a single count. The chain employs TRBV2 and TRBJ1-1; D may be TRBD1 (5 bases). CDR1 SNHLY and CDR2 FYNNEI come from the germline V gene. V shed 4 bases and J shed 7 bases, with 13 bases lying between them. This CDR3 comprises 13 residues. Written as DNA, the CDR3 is TGTGCCAGCAGTGTAAGGGGTTTCGGTGAAGCTTTCTTT. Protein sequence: CASSVRGFGEAFF.

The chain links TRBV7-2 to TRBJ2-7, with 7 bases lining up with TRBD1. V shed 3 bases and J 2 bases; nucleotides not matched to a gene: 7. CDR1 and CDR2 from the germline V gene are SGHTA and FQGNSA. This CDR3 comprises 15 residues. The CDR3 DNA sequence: TGTGCCAGCAGCTTTTACCGGGACAGCGCCTACGAGCAGTACTTC. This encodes CASSFYRDSAYEQYF.

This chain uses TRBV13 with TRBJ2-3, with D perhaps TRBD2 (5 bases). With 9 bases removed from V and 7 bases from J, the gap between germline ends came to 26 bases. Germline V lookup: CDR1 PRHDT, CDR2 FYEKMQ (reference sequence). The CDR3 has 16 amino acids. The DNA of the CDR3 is TGTGCCAGTACCGGGGATGGCAAGGACTCACCTTATACGCAGTATTTT. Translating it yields CASTGDGKDSPYTQYF. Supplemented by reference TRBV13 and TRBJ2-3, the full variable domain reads AAGVIQSPRHLIKEKRETATLKCYPIPRHDTVYWYQQGPGQDPQFLISFYEKMQSDKGSIPDRFSAQQFSDYHSELNMSSLELGDSALYFCASTGDGKDSPYTQYFGPGTRLTVL.

The CDR3, as DNA: TGTGCCAGCAGCGGCCATAGCGGGAGCCAAGAGACCCAGTACTTC. Translating gives CASSGHSGSQETQYF. The V and J genes are TRBV7-6 and TRBJ2-5; 9 bases map to TRBD2. V gave up 5 bases and J gave up 1 base; unmatched junction bases: 5. CDR3 length: 15 amino acids. Germline CDR1 is SGHVS and CDR2 is FNYEAQ.

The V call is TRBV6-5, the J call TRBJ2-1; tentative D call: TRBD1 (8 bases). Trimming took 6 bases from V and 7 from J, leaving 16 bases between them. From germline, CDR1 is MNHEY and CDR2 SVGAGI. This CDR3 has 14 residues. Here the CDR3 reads CASSSHRGGNEQFF. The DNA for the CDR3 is TGTGCCAGCAGCTCCCACAGGGGGGGGAATGAGCAGTTCTTC.

The CDR3 region has the DNA TGTGCCAGCTCCAAGGGGTTTAGCAATCAGCCCCAGCATTTT. As protein: CASSKGFSNQPQHF. This chain uses TRBV18 with TRBJ1-5; TRBD1 is a possible D gene (5 bases). This CDR3 is 14 amino acids long. Trimming cost V 6 bases and J 0 bases, with 9 bases left between them. Germline CDR1 and CDR2: KGHSH and LQKENI.

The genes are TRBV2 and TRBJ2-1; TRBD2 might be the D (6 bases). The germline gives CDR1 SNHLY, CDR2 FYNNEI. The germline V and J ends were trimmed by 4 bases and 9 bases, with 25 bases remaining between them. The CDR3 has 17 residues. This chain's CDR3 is CASSVVPGEVCIGEQFF. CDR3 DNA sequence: TGTGCCAGCAGTGTAGTTCCGGGAGAGGTTTGCATCGGTGAGCAGTTCTTC.

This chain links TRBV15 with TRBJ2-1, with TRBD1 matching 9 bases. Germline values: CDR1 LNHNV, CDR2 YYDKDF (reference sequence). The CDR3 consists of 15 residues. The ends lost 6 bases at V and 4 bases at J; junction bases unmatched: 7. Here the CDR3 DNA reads TGTGCCACCAGAACCGGGACAGGGCTTTACAATGAGCAGTTCTTC. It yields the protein CATRTGTGLYNEQFF.